Listed below are T cell receptor beta chains from one sample, sequenced in a study of shared clonotypes between healthy human individuals. TCRdb's table, derived via immunoSEQ multiplex PCR, lists solely in-frame clones and lacks some. This sample has millions of clones, with 90% to 95% found just once. The sample comprised naive CD4+ T cells sorted from blood. Receptors originate from a man younger than 35 in good health. Each CDR3 is given without its conserved first and last residue. The D gene is left open where the match is weak.

D gene,V gene,J gene,CDR3 protein
TRBD1,TRBV11-3,TRBJ2-7,ASSSRDRGNEQY
.,TRBV20-1,TRBJ1-1,SAGHIEAF
.,TRBV7-2,TRBJ2-1,ASSFVWDNDEQF
.,TRBV20-1,TRBJ2-2,SARSGELF
TRBD1,TRBV27,TRBJ2-7,ASSPNRQGSEQY
.,TRBV5-6,TRBJ1-2,ASSLKTVGRYGYT
TRBD2,TRBV28,TRBJ2-3,ASSGLGVVTDTQY
.,TRBV7-2,TRBJ2-5,ASSLEQGSLTFAETQY
.,TRBV6-5,TRBJ1-4,ASRGGQSPNEKLF
TRBD2,TRBV6-1,TRBJ2-7,ASSSRGGSYEQY
.,TRBV10-2,TRBJ2-3,ASREALASTDTQY
.,TRBV18,TRBJ1-1,ASSPLEGNTEAF
TRBD1,TRBV5-4,TRBJ2-3,ASSLDRGADTQY
.,TRBV7-2,TRBJ1-2,ASSSDGVGYT
TRBD1,TRBV28,TRBJ2-7,ASSHRDRGLYEQY
TRBD1,TRBV11-2,TRBJ1-6,ASSNDRVNSPLH
TRBD2,TRBV14,TRBJ2-7,ASSQGARGGLSDEQY
.,TRBV6-6,TRBJ2-3,ASSYSTLGSDTQY
.,TRBV19,TRBJ2-6,ASSIGTRSGANVLT
.,TRBV14,TRBJ2-7,ASAWGQGYSYEQY
TRBD1,TRBV5-6,.,ASSLGTGGFYEQY
.,TRBV9,TRBJ1-4,ASSPRGLSGEKLF
.,TRBV11-2,TRBJ2-5,ASSLSETQY
.,TRBV5-4,TRBJ2-3,ASSLAGGSADTQY
.,TRBV5-1,TRBJ2-2,ASSLLRGYTGELF
TRBD2,TRBV5-1,TRBJ2-1,ASFHSVAGGQNEQF
.,TRBV5-4,TRBJ2-7,ASSLESGSSYEQY
TRBD1,TRBV23-1,TRBJ1-5,ASSRSRDRDTQPQH
.,TRBV29-1,TRBJ2-2,SVATQGGTGELF
TRBD2,TRBV5-1,TRBJ2-5,ASSSMGGYAQETQY
.,TRBV5-4,TRBJ2-4,ASSAGTVGNIQY
.,TRBV9,TRBJ2-1,ASSSGHYSYNEQF
.,TRBV5-4,TRBJ1-3,ASSQEQAGVGNTIY
.,TRBV18,TRBJ2-5,ASSPKGAETQY
.,TRBV28,TRBJ1-2,ASSPQTLEVGYT
.,TRBV5-1,TRBJ1-3,ASSREGGNTIY
.,TRBV6-6,TRBJ2-3,ASSPAQGMSTDTQY
.,TRBV7-2,TRBJ1-4,ASSLVGVEKLF
TRBD1,TRBV2,TRBJ2-2,ASSVWPPGQTFTGELF
.,TRBV11-2,TRBJ2-1,ASRRDSNEQF
TRBD2,TRBV7-9,TRBJ2-1,ASSEKREGVGEQF
TRBD2,TRBV5-4,TRBJ2-3,ASSSGLANTDTQY
TRBD1,TRBV2,TRBJ2-2,ASRGQPANTGELF